The 18 T cell receptor beta chains below all came from one sample that was sequenced in a study of T cell repertoires in cytomegalovirus infection. TCRdb fed the reads into MiXCR, producing one record per CDR3 protein. The data show around 300,000 distinct CDR3 sequences, roughly 26% seen once. Sequencing input: PBMCs. These receptors were collected from a human donor in good health (CMV status not recorded). Some clones in this sample may be carry-over from other donors' samples.

The DNA of the CDR3 is TGTGCCAGCACCCCAACCCCGGGGGCCTACGAGCAGTACTTC. It encodes CASTPTPGAYEQYF. The chain links TRBV12-3 or TRBV12-4 to TRBJ2-7, with D possibly TRBD2 on 6 matching bases. The CDR3 has 14 residues. The ends were cut back, 7 bases at V and 2 bases at J, with 15 bases in the middle.

This clonotype was picked up a small number of times. V is TRBV7-3 and J is TRBJ2-1; 10 nucleotides match TRBD2. V dropped 5 bases and J dropped 6; count of bases not matched to a gene: 7. Per the germline V gene, CDR1 is SGHTA and CDR2 is FQGTGA. The CDR3 extends over 15 amino acids. The CDR3 spells CASSQPSGGINEQFF. The CDR3 DNA reads TGTGCCAGCAGCCAGCCTAGCGGGGGTATCAATGAGCAGTTCTTC.

In its sample, this clonotype was seen many times. V gene TRBV7-9 combines with J gene TRBJ2-2; no reliable D call. CDR1 and CDR2 from the germline V gene are SEHNR and FQNEAQ (reference sequence). The CDR3 is 14 amino acids. Trimming took off 4 bases at V and 2 bases at J, with 8 bases between the two ends. CDR3 loop: CASSWASNTGELFF. The CDR3 DNA is TGTGCCAGCAGCTGGGCTTCCAACACCGGGGAGCTGTTTTTT.

This clonotype showed up many times. The chain carries TRBV7-2 and TRBJ1-3; a weak D match, TRBD1 (5 bases). The V and J ends lost 5 bases and 4 bases respectively, with 12 bases between them. The germline V gene encodes CDR1 SGHTA and CDR2 FQGNSA. CDR3 length: 14 residues. The CDR3 is CASSGGGSGNTIYF. As DNA, the CDR3 is TGTGCCAGCAGCGGGGGGGGGTCCGGAAACACCATATATTTT.

This clonotype was seen a few times. The V and J genes are TRBV4-1 and TRBJ2-5; 7 positions match TRBD2. Losses at the gene ends were 3 bases for V and 2 bases for J; bases not matched to a gene: 9. CDR3 size: 16 residues. Germline assignment: CDR1 MGHRA and CDR2 YSYEKL. CDR3 protein: CASSQTHGAGQETQYF. In DNA, the CDR3 is TGCGCCAGCAGCCAGACCCACGGAGCGGGGCAAGAGACCCAGTACTTC.

A few counts support this clonotype. V gene TRBV15 combines with J gene TRBJ2-3, with TRBD2 as a possible D gene (5 bases). Between the trimmed V and J ends, which lost 3 bases and 2 bases, there was a span of 12 bases. This CDR3 is 15 amino acids long. Looked up from germline, CDR1 is LNHNV and CDR2 is YYDKDF (reference sequence). CDR3 nucleotide sequence: TGTGCCACCAGCAGGGAGCGGATCGTCACAGATACGCAGTATTTT. It is translated as CATSRERIVTDTQYF.

Worth noting for this clonotype: This could be a read error, since a much larger clone is one nucleotide away. The genes are TRBV7-2 and TRBJ2-7; a weak D match, TRBD1 (6 bases). There are 15 residues in the CDR3. Germline CDR1 SGHTA, CDR2 FQGNSA. For the CDR3, the DNA is TGTGCCAGCTGCTTAGACCAGGGACACGGCTACGAGCAGTACTTC. Translating gives CASCLDQGHGYEQYF.

The chain recombines TRBV7-9 with TRBJ1-1; 8 nucleotides line up with TRBD1. Per germline, CDR1 SEHNR and CDR2 FQNEAQ (reference sequence). This CDR3 comprises 15 residues. The junction had 9 bases not matched to a gene; V was cut back by 5 bases and J by 4 bases. CDR3 nucleotides: TGTGCCAGCAGCGCCGCACAGGGGGTCGGCACTGAAGCTTTCTTT. Amino acid sequence: CASSAAQGVGTEAFF.

CDR3 DNA sequence: TGTGCCAGCAGCCCGATCCAGGGGGCGCTCACTGAAGCTTTCTTT. Translating it yields CASSPIQGALTEAFF. The gene calls are TRBV14 and TRBJ1-1, with 8 bases aligning to TRBD1. V lost 4 bases, J lost 4 bases, and 8 bases stayed unmatched. This CDR3 has 15 residues. Germline loops: CDR1 SGHDN, CDR2 FVKESK.

The chain links TRBV18 to TRBJ2-2; D gene uncertain. The CDR3 length is 15 residues. V gave up 2 bases and J gave up 4 bases, with 11 bases separating them. Germline-derived CDR1 and CDR2 are KGHSH and LQKENI. This CDR3 is CASSPRKDPTGELFF. CDR3 DNA sequence: TGTGCCAGCTCACCAAGGAAAGACCCCACCGGGGAGCTGTTTTTT.

Ten or more counts support this clonotype. The chain is built from TRBV7-6 and TRBJ2-6, with D tentatively TRBD2 (5 bases). The CDR3 has 19 amino acids. Germline lookup yields CDR1 SGHVS and CDR2 FNYEAQ. V was cut by 2 bases and J by 0 bases, with 17 bases left in between. CDR3 protein: CASSLFIRGSSSGANVLTF. The CDR3 DNA sequence: TGTGCCAGCAGCTTATTCATCCGGGGTAGTAGCTCTGGGGCCAACGTCCTGACTTTC.

This rearrangement joins TRBV6-2 or TRBV6-3 to TRBJ1-5; D is undetermined. Germline V gene sequence: CDR1 MNHEY, CDR2 SVGEGT. Trimming removed 8 bases from V and 4 bases from J, with 6 bases in between. The CDR3 has 11 amino acids. CDR3 region: CASGENQPQHF. The CDR3 DNA is TGTGCCAGCGGAGAAAATCAGCCCCAGCATTTT.

This clonotype was seen a handful of times. This chain uses TRBV28 with TRBJ2-2; TRBD1 aligns across 11 bases. CDR3 length equals 15 residues. V lost 6 bases and J lost 4; bases outside the gene matches: 4. Germline assignment: CDR1 MDHEN and CDR2 SYDVKM. CDR3 sequence: CASRKGTGGTGELFF. DNA for the CDR3: TGTGCCAGCAGGAAGGGGACAGGGGGCACCGGGGAGCTGTTTTTT.

This clonotype appeared many times. The chain uses TRBV10-3 and TRBJ1-3; perhaps TRBD1 as D (6 bases). V dropped 6 bases and J dropped 0 bases, with 6 bases sitting between them. Germline V gives CDR1 ENHRY, CDR2 SYGVKD. The CDR3 length is 13 residues. The CDR3 DNA reads TGTGCCATCAGGGACAGCTCTGGAAACACCATATATTTT. It codes for CAIRDSSGNTIYF.

This chain links TRBV27 with TRBJ2-7; 7 nucleotides match TRBD1. This CDR3 contains 18 residues. CDR1 is MNHEY and CDR2 is SMNVEV in the germline V gene (reference sequence). Trimming at V came to 6 bases and at J to 0 bases, leaving 17 bases not matched to a gene. As DNA, the CDR3 is TGTGCCAGCAGCCGATGGACAGGTTTTTCCCCGAGCTCCTACGAGCAGTACTTC. Its protein is CASSRWTGFSPSSYEQYF.

This clonotype appeared many times. The chain links TRBV7-8 to TRBJ2-2; 9 bases match TRBD2. The CDR3 sequence is 17 residues long. The germline V gene encodes CDR1 SGHVS and CDR2 FQNEAQ. Trimming removed 0 bases from V and 5 bases from J; junction bases left unmatched: 7. The CDR3 is CASSLARGGIGTGELFF. In DNA form, the CDR3 reads TGTGCCAGCAGCTTAGCGCGGGGGGGGATAGGGACCGGGGAGCTGTTTTTT.

This clonotype showed up many times. CDR3 nucleotides: TGTGCCACCGGGACTAGCGGGAGTTTGTCGGCCCAGTACTTC. It specifies CATGTSGSLSAQYF. The rearrangement joins TRBV6-1 to TRBJ2-5; 14 nucleotides match TRBD2. CDR1 and CDR2 (germline): MNHNS, SASEGT. V was pared by 10 bases and J by 9 bases, with 10 bases of the junction left unmatched. The CDR3 is 14 amino acids.

This clonotype was seen a few times. V is TRBV25-1 and J is TRBJ2-5; TRBD1 matches at 10 bases. The CDR3 loop spans 12 amino acids. Germline V lookup: CDR1 MGHDK, CDR2 SYGVNS. Trimming cost V 10 bases and J 5 bases; bases outside gene matches: 4. The CDR3 DNA reads as TGTGCCACCCCGGACAGGGGGGAGACCCAGTACTTC. Residues: CATPDRGETQYF. Using reference TRBV25-1 and TRBJ2-5 for the parts outside the CDR3, the full variable domain is EADIYQTPRYLVIGTGKKITLECSQTMGHDKMYWYQQDPGMELHLIHYSYGVNSTEKGDLSSESTVSRIRTEHFPLTLESARPSHTSQYLCATPDRGETQYFGPGTRLLVL.